A selection of T cell receptor beta chains follows, all from one sample in a study of blood T cell repertoires in COVID-19. Produced via immunoSEQ multiplex PCR; TCRdb's table is partial and in-frame only. The table lists about 210,000 clones, approximately 80% of them singletons. Sequenced: PBMCs or T cells enriched from blood (not recorded which). These TCRs come from a man aged 35-49 years who had recovered from COVID-19. Each CDR3 is given with its conserved first and last residue. D genes are given only for firm matches. Rows may omit the clone size; those that give it use once, few, many or a size class.

v_gene	len	d_gene	j_gene	abundance	CDR3aa	CDR3nt
TRBV10-2	13	-	TRBJ1-3	-	CATIAPEGNTIYF	TGCGCCACCATAGCCCCGGAAGGAAACACCATATATTTT
TRBV24-1	14	-	TRBJ2-1	-	CATSDTGSRNEQFF	TGTGCCACCAGTGATACCGGGAGCCGCAATGAGCAGTTCTTC
TRBV10-2	15	TRBD2	TRBJ2-1	-	CASSVGTSGRAGLFF	TGCGCCAGCAGTGTCGGGACTAGCGGGAGGGCCGGTCTGTTCTTC
TRBV5-1	14	TRBD1	TRBJ2-1	-	CASSSGQAYNEQFF	TGCGCCAGCAGCTCGGGACAGGCCTACAATGAGCAGTTCTTC
TRBV10-3	12	-	TRBJ1-2	-	CAISEGSGGYTF	TGTGCCATCAGTGAAGGCTCAGGAGGCTACACCTTC
TRBV5-1	14	-	TRBJ1-1	-	CASSQTESYTEAFF	TGCGCCAGCAGCCAGACAGAGTCGTACACTGAAGCTTTCTTT
TRBV5-1	14	TRBD2	TRBJ2-2	-	CASSTSGSTGELFF	TGCGCCAGCTCGACTAGCGGGAGCACCGGGGAGCTGTTTTTT
TRBV15	16	-	TRBJ1-3	-	CATSWRTDRSGNTIYF	TGTGCCACCAGCTGGCGGACAGATAGATCTGGAAACACCATATATTTT
TRBV19	16	TRBD1	TRBJ2-7	-	CASRLDGTGPSYEQYF	TGTGCCAGTAGGCTCGACGGGACAGGGCCCTCCTACGAGCAGTACTTC
TRBV6-2/TRBV6-3	15	-	TRBJ1-6	-	CASSSPKRGGSPLHF	TGTGCCAGCAGTTCCCCTAAGAGGGGAGGTTCACCCCTCCACTTT
TRBV3-1/TRBV3-2	17	TRBD2	TRBJ2-5	-	CASSQGGLAGPRETQYF	TGTGCCAGCAGCCAGGGTGGACTAGCGGGCCCTAGGGAGACCCAGTACTTC
TRBV19	14	TRBD2	TRBJ2-1	-	CASSGRLAGGEQFF	TGTGCCAGTAGTGGGAGACTAGCGGGAGGTGAGCAGTTCTTC
TRBV19	14	-	TRBJ1-6	few	CASSMGADNSPLHF	TGTGCCAGTAGTATGGGGGCAGACAATTCACCCCTCCACTTT
TRBV5-1	16	TRBD1	TRBJ2-4	once	CASSLGLGTGGNIQYF	TGCGCCAGCAGCTTGGGTTTAGGGACAGGGGGGAACATTCAGTACTTC
TRBV19	15	-	TRBJ2-1	once	CASAPSLGSYNEQFF	TGTGCCAGTGCTCCTTCACTAGGCTCCTACAATGAGCAGTTCTTC
TRBV19	16	-	TRBJ2-7	-	CASSREGHREGYEQYF	TGTGCCAGTAGTAGGGAGGGACACCGCGAAGGCTACGAGCAGTACTTC
TRBV29-1	14	-	TRBJ2-5	-	CSVEGRVGQETQYF	TGCAGCGTTGAAGGCAGGGTTGGACAAGAGACCCAGTACTTC
TRBV5-1	16	TRBD1	TRBJ1-1	once	CASSRLGNRGNTEAFF	TGCGCCAGCAGCCGTTTGGGGAACAGGGGGAACACTGAAGCTTTCTTT
TRBV5-1	14	-	TRBJ2-1	-	CASSLAGSYNEQFF	TGCGCCAGCAGCTTGGCAGGATCCTACAATGAGCAGTTCTTC
TRBV7-8	15	-	TRBJ2-6	-	CASSHGISGANVLTF	TGTGCCAGCAGCCACGGTATCTCTGGGGCCAACGTCCTGACTTTC
TRBV2	15	-	TRBJ2-3	few	CASSLGGGAVDTQYF	TGTGCCAGCAGCCTAGGGGGGGGCGCGGTCGATACGCAGTATTTT
TRBV27	16	TRBD1	TRBJ1-2	-	CASSLSGTGINYGYTF	TGTGCCAGCAGTTTGTCCGGGACAGGGATTAACTATGGCTACACCTTC
TRBV3-1/TRBV3-2	15	TRBD2	TRBJ2-7	once	CASSLGLAETYEQYF	TGTGCCAGCAGCCTGGGACTAGCGGAAACCTACGAGCAGTACTTC
TRBV5-4	16	TRBD2	TRBJ2-1	-	CASSPGGLVSYNEQFF	TGTGCCAGCAGCCCGGGGGGACTAGTGTCCTACAATGAGCAGTTCTTC
TRBV18	17	TRBD1	TRBJ1-4	-	CASSPVGRGRANEKLFF	TGTGCCAGCTCACCAGTTGGCAGGGGGCGAGCTAATGAAAAACTGTTTTTT
TRBV5-6	13	TRBD1	TRBJ2-1	-	CASSKGQGLFQFF	TGTGCCAGCAGCAAGGGACAGGGGTTGTTCCAGTTCTTC
TRBV11-2	15	TRBD2	TRBJ2-1	once	CASSLEAGYYNEQFF	TGTGCCAGCAGCCTCGAAGCGGGATACTACAATGAGCAGTTCTTC
TRBV5-4	15	-	TRBJ1-1	-	CASRPDSTLNTEAFF	TGTGCCAGCAGACCGGACAGTACCCTGAACACTGAAGCTTTCTTT
TRBV30	13	-	TRBJ1-2	once	CAWSQGYLDGYTF	TGTGCCTGGAGCCAGGGGTATCTGGATGGCTACACCTTC
TRBV11-2	16	-	TRBJ2-2	-	CASSLNDRIGTGELFF	TGTGCCAGCAGCCTTAACGACAGGATTGGAACCGGGGAGCTGTTTTTT
TRBV5-6	16	-	TRBJ1-1	once	CASSFSRRAPNTEAFF	TGTGCCAGCAGCTTTAGTCGGAGGGCGCCGAACACTGAAGCTTTCTTT
TRBV9	15	-	TRBJ1-4	-	CASSVGGTSNEKLFF	TGTGCCAGCAGCGTCGGAGGGACTTCTAATGAAAAACTGTTTTTT
TRBV10-3	12	TRBD1	TRBJ2-7	-	CAISETDRGTYF	TGTGCCATCAGTGAGACGGACAGGGGAACGTACTTC